The source of this TCR beta chain is a study of T cell changes during pregnancy in multiple sclerosis (dated by TCRdb to the late 2010s). About the study as a whole: Changes in the T cell repertoire over the course of pregnancy were examined in this study in women with multiple sclerosis.

Receptors were amplified or captured by the immunoSEQ multiplex PCR assay. The immuneACCESS repertoire file appears here via TCRdb, limited to in-frame rearrangements. These files lack a portion of the clones; in checked studies, under half of the deficit traces to unresolved V genes, and the cause of the others is not known. This sample gives roughly 110,000 clones in total; 92% of them show up just once. Approximately 1.6% of the sample rests with the top ten. Comment on this clone: It lacks a known antigen. No base quality information exists; no much larger clone differs at one position.

There are 14 amino acids in the CDR3, from cysteine to phenylalanine inclusive. The retained sequence is limited to the CDR3, 42 bases, with the frame set at the first base. Germline trimming: 8 bases from V, 4 bases from J; junction bases outside gene matches: 11. CDR1 SNHLY and CDR2 FYNNEI are derived from the germline V gene. Recombination connected TRBV2 to TRBJ2-7; TRBD1 fits 7 bases in the junction. This clonotype was sampled from a female donor with multiple sclerosis, enrolled in a pregnancy study. The material was peripheral blood, obtained after pregnancy. Read as DNA, the sequence is TGTGCCAGCGGACGGGACAGAAGCTCTTACGAGCAGTACTTC. This codes for CASGRDRSSYEQYF.